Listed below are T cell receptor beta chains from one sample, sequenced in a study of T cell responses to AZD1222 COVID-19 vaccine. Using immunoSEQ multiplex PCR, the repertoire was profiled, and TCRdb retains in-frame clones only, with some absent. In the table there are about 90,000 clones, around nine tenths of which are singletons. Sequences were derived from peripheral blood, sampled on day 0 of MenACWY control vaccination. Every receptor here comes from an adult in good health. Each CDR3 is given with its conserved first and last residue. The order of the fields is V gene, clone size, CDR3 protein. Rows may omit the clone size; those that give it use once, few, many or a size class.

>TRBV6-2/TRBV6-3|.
CASSWDANYGYTF
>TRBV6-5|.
CASSHTGAYEQYF
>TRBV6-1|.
CASSEATAAGNTIYF
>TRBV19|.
CASNHQGPAGQPQHF
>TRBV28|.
CASSLKGQGTNYGYTF
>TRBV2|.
CASSAAQSYEQYF
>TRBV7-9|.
CASSITSGRPYTDTQYF
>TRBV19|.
CASRDPQGGTEAFF
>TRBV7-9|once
CASSLQQGGTDTQYF
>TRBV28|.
CASSLGWDGNTEAFF
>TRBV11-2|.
CASSFGRPTGEQYF
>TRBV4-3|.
CASSPGGNTEAFF
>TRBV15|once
CATSRSPVGTGTTYEQYF
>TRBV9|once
CASSGPQGSYNEQFF
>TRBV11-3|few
CASSLGLGNTGELFF
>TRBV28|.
CASGFRWNGYTF
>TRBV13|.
CASSFESAGVPDTQYF
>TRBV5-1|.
CASSRARGFQETQYF
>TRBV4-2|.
CASSQDRRDGYTF
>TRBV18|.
CASSQLLDTQYF
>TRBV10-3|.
CAISEGGQDTEAFF
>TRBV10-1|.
CASWAGGPNEQFF
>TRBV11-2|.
CASSSPEMTGLTDTQYF
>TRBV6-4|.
CASSYSGGITDTQYF
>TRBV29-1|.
CSVKGALGYTF
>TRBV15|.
CATSRTGNTEAFF
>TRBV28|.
CASSVSGFGEQYF
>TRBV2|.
CASSEVSSPLHF
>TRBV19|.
CASSIKVGTGAGYTF
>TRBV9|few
CASSGVSGLAGPNEQFF
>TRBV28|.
CGAGRYTEAFF
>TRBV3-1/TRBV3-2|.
CASSLDGGNYEAFF
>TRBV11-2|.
CASSLNPPGGFETQYF
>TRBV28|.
CASIPRTGPSYEQYF
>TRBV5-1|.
CASSLTTGLMNTEAFF
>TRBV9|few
CASSLTGNTEAFF
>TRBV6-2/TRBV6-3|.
CASSSGQAPWSSGNTIYF
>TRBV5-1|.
CASSLGQGAGQPQHF
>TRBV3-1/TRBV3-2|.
CASSGISSYNEQFF
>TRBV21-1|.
CASSEPGQGLRYEQYF
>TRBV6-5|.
CASRDRIFEQYF
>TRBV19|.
CASRGTGGIPTGELFF
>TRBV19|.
CASRFDYGYTF
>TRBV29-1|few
CSVGHGTVRQETQYF
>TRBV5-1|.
CASSPPGQGNSPLHF
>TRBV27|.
CASSLSLFDRGEQYF
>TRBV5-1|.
CASSFRLAFNEQFF
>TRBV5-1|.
CASSFETSGYEQYF